The present T cell receptor beta chain was sequenced within a study of naive and memory T cell subsets. In this sample, this clonotype turned up many times. The germline V gene encodes CDR1 SGHRS and CDR2 YFSETQ. The V gene lost 0 bases and the J gene lost 0 bases, with 13 bases spanning the gap. The CDR3 sequence is 17 residues long. Amplification of ligated cDNA took four PCR rounds with SP2 and nested alpha and beta constant primers. For blood and skin samples, reverse transcription used TCR alpha and beta constant primers. One entry per CDR3 protein, called by TCRdb with MiXCR from the 5' RACE reads. The sample has 60,000 or so distinct CDR3 sequences, about 7% seen once. TCR cDNA received a 3' ligated oligonucleotide that carried a UMI. Whole-blood samples were around 2.5 ml of peripheral blood from healthy adult volunteers. Reverse transcription used DNase-treated unsorted total RNA, aiming for roughly 1 to 1000 ng.

V is TRBV5-1 and J is TRBJ1-3; D unclear. This clonotype originated in a male donor in good health. The CDR3 spells CASSLGEVHDSGNTIYF. The CDR3 DNA reads TGCGCCAGCAGCTTGGGAGAAGTTCACGACTCTGGAAACACCATATATTTT.